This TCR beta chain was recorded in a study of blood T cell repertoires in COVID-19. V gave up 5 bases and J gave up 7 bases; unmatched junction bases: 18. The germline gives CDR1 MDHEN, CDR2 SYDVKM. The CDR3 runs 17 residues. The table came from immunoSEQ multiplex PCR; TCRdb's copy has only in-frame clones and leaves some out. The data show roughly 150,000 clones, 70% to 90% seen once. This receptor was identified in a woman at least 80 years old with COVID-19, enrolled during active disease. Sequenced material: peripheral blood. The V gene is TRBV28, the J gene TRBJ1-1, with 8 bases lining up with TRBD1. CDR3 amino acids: CASSRPNTRRGPDEAFF. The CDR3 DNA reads TGTGCCAGCAGTCGCCCAAACACCCGCAGGGGGCCGGATGAAGCTTTCTTT.